These 16 T cell receptor beta chains originate from one sample sequenced in a study of blood T cell repertoires in COVID-19. Measured with immunoSEQ multiplex PCR; TCRdb has only the in-frame clones, and not every one. This table holds under 95,000 clones, more than 65% found once. Sequencing was carried out using peripheral blood. The receptors originated from a man in his fifties with acute or convalescent COVID-19.

The chain combines TRBV10-1 with TRBJ2-5; D is perhaps TRBD1 (5 bases). The CDR3 extends over 13 amino acids. Germline-derived CDR1 and CDR2 are WNHNN and SYGVQD (reference sequence). V was trimmed by 4 bases and J by 0 bases, leaving 6 bases between them. The CDR3 nucleotides read TGCGCCAGCAGTGGACAGCACCAAGAGACCCAGTACTTC. Amino acid sequence: CASSGQHQETQYF.

The chain carries TRBV12-3 or TRBV12-4 and TRBJ2-2, with a possible D match to TRBD1 (5 bases). The CDR3 is 13 residues long. Trimming took 6 bases from V and 4 from J, leaving 9 bases between them. The DNA for the CDR3 is TGTGCCAGCAGGTCAGACAGCACCGGGGAGCTGTTTTTT. Its translation: CASRSDSTGELFF.

As DNA, the CDR3 is TGTGCCAGCAGCTTTAGCTCCGAGCAGTACTTC. Residues: CASSFSSEQYF. J is TRBJ2-7 and V is TRBV7-9; D not resolved. Between the trimmed V and J ends, which lost 3 bases and 6 bases, there was a span of 6 bases. CDR3 size: 11 residues. Germline CDR1 and CDR2: SEHNR and FQNEAQ (reference sequence). The full variable domain, with the rest looked up from reference TRBV7-9 and TRBJ2-7, is DTGVSQNPRHKITKRGQNVTFRCDPISEHNRLYWYRQTLGQGPEFLTYFQNEAQLEKSRLLSDRFSAERPKGSFSTLEIQRTEQGDSAMYLCASSFSSEQYFGPGTRLTVT.

The rearrangement links TRBV7-3 to TRBJ1-2, with D maybe TRBD1 (5 bases). With 5 bases removed from V and 6 bases from J, the gap between germline ends came to 19 bases. CDR1 SGHTA and CDR2 FQGTGA come from the germline V gene. The CDR3 length is 15 residues. The CDR3 DNA reads as TGTGCCAGCAGCAGTGGGGTCGGGGGTCGTGATGGCTACACCTTC. Translation: CASSSGVGGRDGYTF.

This clone was picked up one time. The rearrangement links TRBV19 to TRBJ1-6, with no clear D. Trimming shortened V by 3 bases and J by 10 bases, and 13 bases separated the two germline ends. Per the germline V gene, CDR1 is LNHDA and CDR2 is SQIVND (reference sequence). The CDR3 is 14 amino acids. CDR3 nucleotide sequence: TGTGCCAGTAGTATGCTCGAACTCTGGTCACCCCTCCACTTT. It translates to CASSMLELWSPLHF.

V gene TRBV11-2 combines with J gene TRBJ2-2, with 9 bases aligning to TRBD1. Germline values: CDR1 SGHAT, CDR2 FQNNGV. This CDR3 is built from 14 residues. Trimming cost V 5 bases and J 7 bases; bases outside gene matches: 5. The CDR3 region is CASSPQGAVGELFF. CDR3 bases: TGTGCCAGCAGCCCACAGGGGGCGGTCGGGGAGCTGTTTTTT.

The J gene is TRBJ1-1, the V gene TRBV19, with a possible D match to TRBD1 (5 bases). This CDR3 has 14 amino acids. The germline V gene encodes CDR1 LNHDA and CDR2 SQIVND (reference sequence). The germline V and J ends were trimmed by 8 bases and 3 bases, with 16 bases remaining between them. This chain's CDR3 is CASAAVGGYTEAFF. The CDR3 region has the DNA TGTGCCAGTGCCGCCGTCGGGGGATACACTGAAGCTTTCTTT.

This clone has just one count. The V call is TRBV7-2, the J call TRBJ2-1; TRBD2 aligns across 16 bases. Looked up from germline, CDR1 is SGHTA and CDR2 is FQGNSA. V trimming: 6 bases; J trimming: 4 bases; junction bases outside the gene matches: 3. This CDR3 contains 16 residues. The CDR3 nucleotides are TGTGCCAGCAGTTCGGGACTAGCGGGAGGGTACAATGAGCAGTTCTTC. Residues: CASSSGLAGGYNEQFF.

V and J are TRBV13 and TRBJ2-2; D is unclear. The V end lost 5 bases, the J end lost 7 bases, and 8 bases lay between the germline ends. The germline V gene has CDR1 PRHDT and CDR2 FYEKMQ (reference sequence). The CDR3 loop spans 12 amino acids. The CDR3 reads CASSPYGGELFF. CDR3 DNA sequence: TGTGCCAGCAGCCCCTATGGCGGGGAGCTGTTTTTT.

J is TRBJ1-1 and V is TRBV6-5; possible D gene TRBD1, 5 bases. V lost 7 bases to trimming and J lost 0 bases, with 9 bases between them. CDR3 size: 13 residues. Looked up from germline, CDR1 is MNHEY and CDR2 is SVGAGI. The CDR3 is CASKRGLNTEAFF. In nucleotides, the CDR3 is TGTGCCAGCAAGCGGGGCCTGAACACTGAAGCTTTCTTT.

The V call is TRBV28, the J call TRBJ2-1; tentatively, D is TRBD1 (6 bases). CDR1 is MDHEN and CDR2 is SYDVKM in the germline V gene. This CDR3 has 15 amino acids. V shed 3 bases and J shed 8 bases, with 17 bases lying between them. CDR3 region: CASSFQGTKEDEQFF. As DNA, the CDR3 is TGTGCCAGCAGTTTCCAGGGGACAAAAGAGGATGAGCAGTTCTTC.

The V call is TRBV4-1, the J call TRBJ2-7; D is perhaps TRBD1 (5 bases). V lost 4 bases and J lost 0, with 13 bases in between. CDR3 length: 15 residues. Germline-derived CDR1 and CDR2 are MGHRA and YSYEKL. CDR3 coding DNA: TGCGCCAGCAGCCTTGGGGCACTGCCCTCCTACGAGCAGTACTTC. Translating it yields CASSLGALPSYEQYF.

This chain links TRBV4-3 with TRBJ1-5, with 7 bases aligning to TRBD1. V dropped 4 bases and J dropped 3; count of bases not matched to a gene: 6. The CDR3 contains 15 residues. The V gene's germline CDR1 is LGHNA and CDR2 YSLEER. As DNA, the CDR3 is TGCGCCAGCAGCCCGAGTGGACAGGACAATCAGCCCCAGCATTTT. It yields the protein CASSPSGQDNQPQHF.

The gene calls are TRBV7-9 and TRBJ1-1; 11 bases agree with TRBD1. This CDR3 is 14 amino acids long. J was trimmed by 6 bases and V by 5 bases; bases with no gene match: 5. Germline lookup yields CDR1 SEHNR and CDR2 FQNEAQ (reference sequence). The CDR3 DNA reads TGTGCCAGCAGCCGGGGACAGGGGGAGGCTGAAGCTTTCTTT. It is translated as CASSRGQGEAEAFF. The whole variable domain, remainder taken from reference TRBV7-9 and TRBJ1-1, is DTGVSQNPRHKITKRGQNVTFRCDPISEHNRLYWYRQTLGQGPEFLTYFQNEAQLEKSRLLSDRFSAERPKGSFSTLEIQRTEQGDSAMYLCASSRGQGEAEAFFGQGTRLTVV.

In its sample, this clone was seen once. The chain links TRBV5-8 to TRBJ1-4, with TRBD1 matching over 10 bases. The ends lost 4 bases at V and 7 bases at J; junction bases unmatched: 10. The germline gives CDR1 SGHTS, CDR2 YDEGEE. The CDR3 has 16 amino acids. CDR3 loop: CASSKGTGTGVEKLFF. The CDR3 DNA is TGTGCCAGCAGCAAAGGGACTGGGACAGGGGTTGAAAAACTGTTTTTT.

CDR3 sequence: CASSSDRQAPDYGYTF. Here the CDR3 DNA reads TGTGCCAGCAGCTCGGACCGACAGGCGCCAGACTATGGCTACACCTTC. The chain has TRBV9 and TRBJ1-2, with D perhaps TRBD1 (6 bases). Trimming shortened V by 4 bases and J by 3 bases, and 19 bases separated the two germline ends. The length of the CDR3 is 16 residues. Germline-derived CDR1 and CDR2 are SGDLS and YYNGEE.